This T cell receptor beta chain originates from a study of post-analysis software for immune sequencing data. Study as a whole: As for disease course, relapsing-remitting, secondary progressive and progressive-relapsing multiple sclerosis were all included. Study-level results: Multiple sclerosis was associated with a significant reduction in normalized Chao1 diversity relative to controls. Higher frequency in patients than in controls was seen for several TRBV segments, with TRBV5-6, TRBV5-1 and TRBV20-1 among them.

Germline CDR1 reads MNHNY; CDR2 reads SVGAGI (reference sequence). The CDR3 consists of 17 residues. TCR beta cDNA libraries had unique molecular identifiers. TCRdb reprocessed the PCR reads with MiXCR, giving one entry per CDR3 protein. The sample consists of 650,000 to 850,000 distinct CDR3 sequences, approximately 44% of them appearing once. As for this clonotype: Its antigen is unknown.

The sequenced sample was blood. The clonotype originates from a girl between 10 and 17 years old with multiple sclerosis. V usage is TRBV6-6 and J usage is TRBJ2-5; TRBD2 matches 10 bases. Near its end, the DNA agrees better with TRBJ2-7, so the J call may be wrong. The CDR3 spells CASSLSTLAGEVHEQYF. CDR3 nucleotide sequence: TGTGCCAGCAGCCTCTCCACCCTAGCGGGAGAGGTCCACGAGCAGTACTTC.